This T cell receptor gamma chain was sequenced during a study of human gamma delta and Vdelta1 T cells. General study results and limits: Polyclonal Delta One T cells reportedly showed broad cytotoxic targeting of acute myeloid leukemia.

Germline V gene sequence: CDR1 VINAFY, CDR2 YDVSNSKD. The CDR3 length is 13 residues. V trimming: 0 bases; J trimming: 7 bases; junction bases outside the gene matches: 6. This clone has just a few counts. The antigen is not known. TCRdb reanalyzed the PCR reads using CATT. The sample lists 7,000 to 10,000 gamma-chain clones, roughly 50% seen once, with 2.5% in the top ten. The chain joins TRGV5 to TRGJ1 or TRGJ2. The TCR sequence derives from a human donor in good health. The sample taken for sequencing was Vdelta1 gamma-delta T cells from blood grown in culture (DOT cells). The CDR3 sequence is CATWDRIRYKKLF. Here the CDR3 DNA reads TGTGCCACCTGGGACAGGATACGGTATAAGAAACTCTTT.